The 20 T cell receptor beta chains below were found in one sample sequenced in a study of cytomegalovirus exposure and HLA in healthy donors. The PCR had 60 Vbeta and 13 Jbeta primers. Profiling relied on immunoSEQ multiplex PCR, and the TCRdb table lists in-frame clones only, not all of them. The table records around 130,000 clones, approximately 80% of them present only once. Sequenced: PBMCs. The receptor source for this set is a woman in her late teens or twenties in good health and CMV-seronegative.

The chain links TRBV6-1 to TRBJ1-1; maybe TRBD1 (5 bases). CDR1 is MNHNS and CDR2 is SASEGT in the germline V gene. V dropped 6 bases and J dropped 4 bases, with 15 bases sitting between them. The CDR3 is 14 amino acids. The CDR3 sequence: CASREGRLGTEAFF. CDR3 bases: TGTGCCAGCAGGGAGGGGAGGCTCGGCACTGAAGCTTTCTTT.

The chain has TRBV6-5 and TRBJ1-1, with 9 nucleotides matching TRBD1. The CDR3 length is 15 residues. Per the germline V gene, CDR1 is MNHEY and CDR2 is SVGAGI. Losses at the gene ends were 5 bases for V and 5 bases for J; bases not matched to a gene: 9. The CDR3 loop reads CASSISGQGVTEAFF. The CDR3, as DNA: TGTGCCAGCAGTATTTCGGGACAGGGAGTAACTGAAGCTTTCTTT.

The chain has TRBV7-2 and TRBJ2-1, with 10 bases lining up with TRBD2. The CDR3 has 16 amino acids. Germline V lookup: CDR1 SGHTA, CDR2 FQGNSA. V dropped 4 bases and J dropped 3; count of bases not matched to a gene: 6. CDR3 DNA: TGTGCCAGCAGCTCATTACTAGCGGGAAACTACAATGAGCAGTTCTTC. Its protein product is CASSSLLAGNYNEQFF.

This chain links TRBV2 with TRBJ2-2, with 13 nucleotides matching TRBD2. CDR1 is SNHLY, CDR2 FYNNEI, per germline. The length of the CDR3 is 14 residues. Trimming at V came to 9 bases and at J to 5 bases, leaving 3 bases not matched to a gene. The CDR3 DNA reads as TGTGCCAGTCAACTAGCGGGAGGGACCGGGGAGCTGTTTTTT. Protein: CASQLAGGTGELFF.

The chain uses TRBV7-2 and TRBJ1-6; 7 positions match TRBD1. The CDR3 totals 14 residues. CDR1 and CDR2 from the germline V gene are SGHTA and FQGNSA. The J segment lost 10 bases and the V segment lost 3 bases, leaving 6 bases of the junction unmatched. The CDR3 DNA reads TGTGCCAGCAGCTTTTACAGGGGCTCATCACCCCTCCACTTT. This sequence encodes CASSFYRGSSPLHF.

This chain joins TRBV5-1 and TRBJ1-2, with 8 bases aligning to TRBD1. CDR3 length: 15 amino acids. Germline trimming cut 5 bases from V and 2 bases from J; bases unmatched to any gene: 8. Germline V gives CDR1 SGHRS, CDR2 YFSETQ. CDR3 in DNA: TGCGCCAGCAGGCCTACAGGGGGATCCAACTATGGCTACACCTTC. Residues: CASRPTGGSNYGYTF. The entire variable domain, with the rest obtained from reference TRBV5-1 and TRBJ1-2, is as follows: KAGVTQTPRYLIKTRGQQVTLSCSPISGHRSVSWYQQTPGQGLQFLFEYFSETQRNKGNFPGRFSGRQFSNSRSEMNVSTLELGDSALYLCASRPTGGSNYGYTFGSGTRLTVV.

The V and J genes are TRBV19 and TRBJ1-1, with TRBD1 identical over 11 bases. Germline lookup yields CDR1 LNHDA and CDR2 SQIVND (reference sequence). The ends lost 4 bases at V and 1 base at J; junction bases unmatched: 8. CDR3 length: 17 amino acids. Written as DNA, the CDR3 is TGTGCCAGTAGTAAGGGACAGGGGGTATCGGGGAACACTGAAGCTTTCTTT. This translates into CASSKGQGVSGNTEAFF.

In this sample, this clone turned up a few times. The CDR3 protein is CASSQGANQPQHF. CDR3 bases: TGTGCCAGCAGCCAGGGGGCCAATCAGCCCCAGCATTTT. The V gene is TRBV6-6, the J gene TRBJ1-5; 8 nucleotides match TRBD1. CDR3 length: 13 residues. Germline values: CDR1 MNHNY, CDR2 SVGAGI (reference sequence). The V gene end was trimmed by 6 bases and the J gene end by 3 bases; junction bases not matched to a gene: 1.

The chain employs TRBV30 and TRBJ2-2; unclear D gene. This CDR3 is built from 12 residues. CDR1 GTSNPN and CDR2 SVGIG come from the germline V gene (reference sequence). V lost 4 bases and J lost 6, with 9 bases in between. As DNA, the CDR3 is TGTGCCTGGAATCGGGTATCCGGGGAGCTGTTTTTT. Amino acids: CAWNRVSGELFF.

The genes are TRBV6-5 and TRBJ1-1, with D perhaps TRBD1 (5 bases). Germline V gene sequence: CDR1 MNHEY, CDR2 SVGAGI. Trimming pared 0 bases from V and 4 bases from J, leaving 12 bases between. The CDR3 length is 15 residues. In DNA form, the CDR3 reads TGTGCCAGCAGTTACTCGGGGGTGGGGGGCACTGAAGCTTTCTTT. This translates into CASSYSGVGGTEAFF.

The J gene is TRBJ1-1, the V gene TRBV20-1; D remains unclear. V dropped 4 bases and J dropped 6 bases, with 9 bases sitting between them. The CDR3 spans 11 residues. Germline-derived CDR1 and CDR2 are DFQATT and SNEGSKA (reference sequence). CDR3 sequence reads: CSATSRAEAFF. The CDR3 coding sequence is TGCAGTGCTACGAGTCGGGCTGAAGCTTTCTTT.

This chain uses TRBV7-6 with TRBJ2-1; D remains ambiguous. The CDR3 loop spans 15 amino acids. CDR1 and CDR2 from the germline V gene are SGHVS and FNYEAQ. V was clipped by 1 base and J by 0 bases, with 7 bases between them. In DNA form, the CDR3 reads TGTGCCAGCAGCTTAGGCGGTACCTCCTACAATGAGCAGTTCTTC. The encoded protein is CASSLGGTSYNEQFF. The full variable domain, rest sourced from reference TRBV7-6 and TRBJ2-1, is GAGVSQSPRYKVTKRGQDVALRCDPISGHVSLYWYRQALGQGPEFLTYFNYEAQQDKSGLPNDRFSAERPEGSISTLTIQRTEQRDSAMYRCASSLGGTSYNEQFFGPGTRLTVL.

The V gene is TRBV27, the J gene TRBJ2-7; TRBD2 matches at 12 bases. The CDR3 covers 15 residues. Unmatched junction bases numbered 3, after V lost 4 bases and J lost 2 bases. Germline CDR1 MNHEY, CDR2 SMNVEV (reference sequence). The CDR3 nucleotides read TGTGCCAGCAGTTCACTAGCGGGAGGCCCCTACGAGCAGTACTTC. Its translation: CASSSLAGGPYEQYF.

DNA of the CDR3: TGTGCCAGTAGTATTGGCCCAGGCGAGAACACTGAAGCTTTCTTT. Its protein is CASSIGPGENTEAFF. The chain employs TRBV19 and TRBJ1-1; no reliable D call. V was cut by 3 bases and J by 1 base, with 12 bases left in between. The CDR3 is made up of 15 amino acids. CDR1 is LNHDA, CDR2 SQIVND, per germline (reference sequence).

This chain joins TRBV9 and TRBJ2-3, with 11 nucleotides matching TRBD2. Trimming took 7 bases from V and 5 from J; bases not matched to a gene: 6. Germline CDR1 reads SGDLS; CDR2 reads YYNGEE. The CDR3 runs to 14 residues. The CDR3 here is CASGNSGGGDTQYF. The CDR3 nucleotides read TGTGCCAGCGGGAATAGCGGGGGGGGAGATACGCAGTATTTT.

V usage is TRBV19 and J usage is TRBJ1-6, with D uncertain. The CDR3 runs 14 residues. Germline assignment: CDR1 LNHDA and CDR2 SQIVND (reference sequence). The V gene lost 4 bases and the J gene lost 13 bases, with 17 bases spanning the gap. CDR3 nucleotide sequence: TGTGCCAGTAGTACCTGGACCGGGGAAGGGCCCCTCCACTTT. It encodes CASSTWTGEGPLHF. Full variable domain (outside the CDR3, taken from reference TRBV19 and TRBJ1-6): DGGITQSPKYLFRKEGQNVTLSCEQNLNHDAMYWYRQDPGQGLRLIYYSQIVNDFQKGDIAEGYSVSREKKESFPLTVTSAQKNPTAFYLCASSTWTGEGPLHFGNGTRLTVT.

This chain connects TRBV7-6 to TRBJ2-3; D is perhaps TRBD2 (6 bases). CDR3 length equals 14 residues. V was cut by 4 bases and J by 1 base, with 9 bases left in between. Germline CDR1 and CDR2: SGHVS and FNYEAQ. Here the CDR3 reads CASSSRGGTDTQYF. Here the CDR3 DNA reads TGTGCCAGCAGCTCGCGCGGGGGCACAGATACGCAGTATTTT.

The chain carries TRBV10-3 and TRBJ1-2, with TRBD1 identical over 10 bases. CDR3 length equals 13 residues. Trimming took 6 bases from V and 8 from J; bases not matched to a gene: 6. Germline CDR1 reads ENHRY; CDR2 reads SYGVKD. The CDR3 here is CAISRQGAEGYTF. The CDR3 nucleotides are TGTGCCATCAGCCGACAGGGGGCGGAGGGCTACACCTTC.

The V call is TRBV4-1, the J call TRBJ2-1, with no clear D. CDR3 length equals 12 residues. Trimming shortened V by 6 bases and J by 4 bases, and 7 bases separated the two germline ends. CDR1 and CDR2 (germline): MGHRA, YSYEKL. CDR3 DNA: TGCGCCAGCAGTGGAGTTTACAATGAGCAGTTCTTC. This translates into CASSGVYNEQFF.

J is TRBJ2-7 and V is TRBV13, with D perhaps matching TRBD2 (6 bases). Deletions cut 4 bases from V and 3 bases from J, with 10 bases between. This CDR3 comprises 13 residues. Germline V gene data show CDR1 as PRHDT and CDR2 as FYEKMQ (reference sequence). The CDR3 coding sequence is TGTGCCAGCAGCTGGGGACTGGGCTACGAGCAGTACTTC. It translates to CASSWGLGYEQYF.